This section outlines one T cell receptor (beta chain) sequence together with its context. Its specificity is not known. The germline V gene has CDR1 WNHNN and CDR2 SYGVQD (reference sequence). This CDR3 is built from 13 residues. V lost 7 bases to trimming and J lost 6 bases, with 16 bases between them. The sample originates from a study of cytomegalovirus exposure and HLA in healthy donors. Study-wide results and limits: In vitro confirmation showed three CMV-associated chains to be CMV antigen specific. By a later analysis, the bulk of CMV-associated TCR beta chains appeared HLA-restricted. Some TCR beta chains (roughly 160 of them) were listed as cytomegalovirus-associated. Published work reported that the classifier diagnosed cytomegalovirus status with high specificity and sensitivity.

The PCR was carried out with 60 Vbeta primers and 13 Jbeta primers. Some clones are missing from TCRdb's copy, which holds only in-frame ones; the method was immunoSEQ multiplex PCR. The sample shows some 140,000 clones, about four fifths of them seen only once. The TCR sequence derives from a male donor in good health and CMV-seropositive. The V gene is TRBV10-1, the J gene TRBJ2-7; TRBD2 is a possible D gene (6 bases). The sequenced material came from PBMCs. CDR3 residues: CASIEPEGSEQYF. In DNA, the CDR3 is TGCGCCAGCATCGAGCCGGAGGGCTCCGAGCAGTACTTC.